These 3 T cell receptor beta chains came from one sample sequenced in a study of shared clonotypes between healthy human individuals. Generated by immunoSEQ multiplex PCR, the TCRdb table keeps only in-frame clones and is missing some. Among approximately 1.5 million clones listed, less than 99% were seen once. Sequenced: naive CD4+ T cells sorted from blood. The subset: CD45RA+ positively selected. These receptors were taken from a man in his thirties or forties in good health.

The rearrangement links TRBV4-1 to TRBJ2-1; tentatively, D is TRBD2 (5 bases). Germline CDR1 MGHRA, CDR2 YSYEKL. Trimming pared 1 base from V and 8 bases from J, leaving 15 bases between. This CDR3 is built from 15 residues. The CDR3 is CASSQVTSVFDEQFF. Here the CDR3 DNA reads TGCGCCAGCAGCCAAGTAACTAGTGTGTTTGATGAGCAGTTCTTC.

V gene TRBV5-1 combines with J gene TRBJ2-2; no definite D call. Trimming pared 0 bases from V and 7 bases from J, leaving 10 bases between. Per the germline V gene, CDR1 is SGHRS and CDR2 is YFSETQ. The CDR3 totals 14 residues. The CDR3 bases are TGCGCCAGCAGCTTGGATAGGTTGAACGGGGAGCTGTTTTTT. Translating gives CASSLDRLNGELFF.

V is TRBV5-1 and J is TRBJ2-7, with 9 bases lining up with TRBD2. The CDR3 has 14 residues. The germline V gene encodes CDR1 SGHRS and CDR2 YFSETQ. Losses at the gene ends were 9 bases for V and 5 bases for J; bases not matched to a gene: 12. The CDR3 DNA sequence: TGCGCCACCAGGTCCGGGACTAGCCTGAACGAGCAGTACTTC. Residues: CATRSGTSLNEQYF.